Detailed here is one T cell receptor (beta chain). No cognate antigen has been identified for it. No much larger clonotype is one base removed from it; base qualities were not supplied. The sample comes from a study of T cell responses to AZD1222 COVID-19 vaccine (dated by TCRdb to the early 2020s). A note on the overall study: TCR sequencing was performed for about 250 trial participants, of whom some 200 were given two doses of AZD1222 and some 26 were given two doses of MenACWY control vaccine. Enrollment into the trials was organized by age into subgroups of 18-55, 56-69 and 70-plus years, and those subgroups contained roughly 150, 30 and 60 TCR-sequenced participants, respectively. The research as a whole found: In the small 56-69-year group, the increase in depth fell short of significance, most likely because of low power. Nearly half of unique spike-specific TCRs reportedly recognized epitopes outside regions mutated in the B.1.351 and B.1.1.7 variants. Most participants were white British and females outnumbered males, and the authors suggested that clonal diversity may have been underestimated. Because no day 14 peak-response samples were available, the repertoires could be characterized only after the peak T cell response. Conclusions about previously exposed vaccinees are limited because only five to seven AZD1222 recipients were SARS-CoV-2 seropositive at baseline. Spike-specific TCR breadth and depth rose significantly after two AZD1222 doses compared with day 0 and with MenACWY recipients. CD4 TCRs associated with the vaccine covered the entire spike protein, and the dominant responses were in regions 160-218 and 743-854.

The sample's time point label is to be understood as: about 28 days (+/-7) after the second vaccine dose. The treatment or condition label, as the study defines it: meningococcal conjugate vaccine given as trial control. The vaccinee samples were drawn from two UK trials, COV001 and COV002, one of which was a single-blind randomized controlled phase 2/3 trial testing AZD1222 (ChAdOx1 nCoV-19) in healthy adults. Trial participant PBMC samples were collected at day 0 and day 28 after the second dose for TCRbeta chain sequencing. Including cysteine and phenylalanine, the CDR3 has 15 amino acids. Just CDR3 DNA is preserved here, 45 bases in frame from base 1. Taken from the germline V gene (reference sequence), the CDR1 and CDR2 loops are MNHEY and SMNVEV. Germline trimming: 5 bases from V, 3 bases from J; junction bases outside gene matches: 8. The CDR3 regions of human TCRbeta chains were subjected to immunosequencing. From the authors' description of their analysis: TCRs in the repertoires were matched against a reference library of SARS-CoV-2-specific TCRs that had been generated with the MIRA antigen-specificity platform. Breadth was defined as the fraction of unique TCRs that were SARS-CoV-2-associated. Depth was defined as the fraction of total T cells that were SARS-CoV-2-associated. Each spike-specific TCR was assigned to its reactive spike region and to a CD4 or CD8 class using the MIRA data. Log10-transformed breadth and depth values were compared by one-way ANOVA with Sidak's multiple comparisons tests. This is the immuneACCESS table as TCRdb keeps it, with only in-frame sequences that have V and J called. A part of the clones is gone; compared with another copy, unresolved V genes explain less than half, and the rest is unexplained. The V and J calls and clone size come from that table; D and trimming were worked out from the DNA. This sample is represented by 150,000 to 200,000 clones; around nine tenths of them were singletons. Jointly, the top ten make up approximately 4% of the sample.

The chain employs TRBV27 and TRBJ2-7, with 9 junctional bases fitting TRBD2. The source was peripheral blood, collected 28 days after the second dose of the MenACWY control vaccine. The sequence came from an adult who received the MenACWY meningococcal vaccine as a control. The nucleotide sequence is TGTGCCAGCAGTCCAAGACTAGCGGAGTACTACGAGCAGTACTTC. It translates as CASSPRLAEYYEQYF.